The 9 T cell receptor beta chains reported below all come from one sample, sequenced in a study of T cell clonality in common variable immunodeficiency. The study's findings and limits: Reportedly, TCR beta sequences from common variable immunodeficiency showed fewer deletions and N-nucleotide insertions.

Antigens of these TCRs are unknown. Some clones are missing from TCRdb's copy, which holds only in-frame ones; the method was immunoSEQ multiplex PCR. Listed for the sample are about 26,000 clones, none seen a single time. Sequenced input: peripheral blood mononuclear cells. The receptor set was obtained from a human donor with common variable immunodeficiency.

This clone was found many times. Read coverage stops 3 residues before the CDR3 terminus; the germline J gene supplies the remainder. The V and J genes are TRBV20-1 and TRBJ2-7, with 8 bases matching TRBD2. Germline-derived CDR1 and CDR2 are DFQATT and SNEGSKA (reference sequence). With 0 bases clipped from V and 2 bases from J, the junction kept 6 bases outside the gene matches. The CDR3 covers 15 residues. The CDR3 region is CSARDPTGGAYEQYF. The sequenced CDR3 bases are TGCAGTGCTAGAGATCCAACGGGGGGGGCCTACGAG.

This clone was observed a handful of times. With the read ending 3 residues before the CDR3 end, the germline J gene is used to fill in that end. The chain combines TRBV11-2 with TRBJ1-4; no reliable D call. V was trimmed by 2 bases and J by 4 bases, leaving 8 bases between them. Per the germline V gene, CDR1 is SGHAT and CDR2 is FQNNGV. There are 14 residues in the CDR3. CDR3 DNA, as far as it was read: TGTGCCAGCAGCTTAAACAGAAATAATGAAAAA. Translated: CASSLNRNNEK. The complete CDR3 sequence is CASSLNRNNEKLFF.

Many counts were recorded for this clone. The missing CDR3 end, 3 residues past where the read stops, is filled in from the germline J gene. The J gene is TRBJ2-1, the V gene TRBV7-3; D may be TRBD1 (6 bases). From germline, CDR1 is SGHTA and CDR2 FQGTGA. The CDR3 is 15 residues long. Between the trimmed V and J ends, which lost 0 bases and 4 bases, there was a span of 10 bases. CDR3 in amino acids: CASSLTSQGYNEQFF. The covered CDR3 bases are TGTGCCAGCAGCTTAACGTCTCAGGGGTACAATGAG.

Details on this clone: The read ends 3 residues shy of where the CDR3 ends; the end is completed using the germline J gene. This sequence joins TRBV7-6 and TRBJ1-3; TRBD1 agrees at 9 bases. Germline assignment: CDR1 SGHVS and CDR2 FNYEAQ. The CDR3 totals 15 residues. The junction had 3 bases not matched to a gene; V was cut back by 5 bases and J by 1 base. CDR3 DNA (partial): TGTGCCAGCAGCCAGGGACAGGGTTCTGGAAACACC. Its protein product is CASSQGQGSGNT. The whole CDR3 sequence is CASSQGQGSGNTIYF.

In its sample, this clone was seen many times. The read terminates 3 residues ahead of where the CDR3 ends, so the germline J gene completes it. This rearrangement joins TRBV2 to TRBJ1-5, with no clear D. The V gene's germline CDR1 is SNHLY and CDR2 FYNNEI. This CDR3 comprises 13 residues. V lost 0 bases and J 9 bases, leaving 9 bases between the germline ends. The CDR3 protein is CASSEARMMPQHF. The CDR3 DNA, read in part, is TGTGCCAGCAGTGAAGCCAGGATGATGCCC.

On this clone itself: Sequencing ends 3 residues short of the CDR3 end; the germline J gene provides the rest. The chain has TRBV5-1 and TRBJ2-5; D call uncertain. The CDR3 has 15 amino acids. Germline loops: CDR1 SGHRS, CDR2 YFSETQ. V was cut by 1 base and J by 2 bases, with 12 bases left in between. This CDR3 reads CASSLRRSQQETQYF. The CDR3 bases that were read are TGCGCCAGCAGCTTGAGGCGGTCCCAACAAGAGACC.

At least ten counts were recorded for this clone. The sequence runs out 3 residues before the end of the CDR3; the remainder is reconstructed from the germline J gene. The J gene is TRBJ2-7, the V gene TRBV19, with 10 positions matching TRBD1. Germline CDR1 reads LNHDA; CDR2 reads SQIVND (reference sequence). This CDR3 contains 16 residues. With V trimmed by 3 bases and J by 4 bases, 9 bases remained unmatched. The CDR3: CASSISSGQGVYEQYF. The CDR3 bases that were read are TGTGCCAGTAGTATTTCGTCAGGACAGGGGGTATACGAG. Together with reference TRBV19 and TRBJ2-7, the CDR3 gives the full variable domain: DGGITQSPKYLFRKEGQNVTLSCEQNLNHDAMYWYRQDPGQGLRLIYYSQIVNDFQKGDIAEGYSVSREKKESFPLTVTSAQKNPTAFYLCASSISSGQGVYEQYFGPGTRLTVT.

This clone was counted between two and nine times. The observed sequence ends 3 residues before the CDR3 terminus, with the missing tail filled in from the germline J gene. The chain carries TRBV5-1 and TRBJ1-1, with 11 bases matching TRBD1. V shed 7 bases and J 5 bases; nucleotides not matched to a gene: 4. The CDR3 totals 13 residues. CDR1 SGHRS and CDR2 YFSETQ come from the germline V gene. CDR3 DNA (partial): TGCGCCAGCTCCGGGACAGGGGGGACTGAA. This encodes CASSGTGGTE. The whole CDR3 sequence is CASSGTGGTEAFF.

This clone was found a few times. The read stops 3 residues short of the end of the CDR3; the missing end is completed from the germline J gene. This rearrangement joins TRBV20-1 to TRBJ2-5; TRBD2 is a possible D gene (7 bases). The length of the CDR3 is 17 residues. The V end was cut by 0 bases, the J end by 1 base, with 18 bases between. CDR1 is DFQATT, CDR2 SNEGSKA, per germline (reference sequence). CDR3 loop: CSAREIRGAGSQETQYF. The covered CDR3 bases are TGCAGTGCTAGAGAGATACGGGGGGCGGGGAGCCAAGAGACC.